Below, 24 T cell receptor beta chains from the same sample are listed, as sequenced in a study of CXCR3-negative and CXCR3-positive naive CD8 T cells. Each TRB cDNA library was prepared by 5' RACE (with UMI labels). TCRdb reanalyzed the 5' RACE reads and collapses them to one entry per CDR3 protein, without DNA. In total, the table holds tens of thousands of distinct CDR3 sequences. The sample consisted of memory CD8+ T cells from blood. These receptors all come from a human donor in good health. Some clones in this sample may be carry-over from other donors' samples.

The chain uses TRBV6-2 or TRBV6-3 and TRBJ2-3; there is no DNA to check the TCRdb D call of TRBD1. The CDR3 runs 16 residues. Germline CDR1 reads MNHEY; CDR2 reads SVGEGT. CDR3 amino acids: CASSPGGVISTDTQYF.

CDR3 sequence: CATETGPAGRNTGELFF. The chain is built from TRBV24-1 and TRBJ2-2; there is no DNA to check the TCRdb D call of TRBD1. The CDR3 length is 17 residues. Per germline, CDR1 KGHDR and CDR2 SFDVKD.

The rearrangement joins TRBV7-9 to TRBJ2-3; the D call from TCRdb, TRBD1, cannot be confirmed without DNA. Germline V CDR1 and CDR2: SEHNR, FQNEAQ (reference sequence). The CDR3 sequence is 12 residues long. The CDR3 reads CASSPQEDTQYF.

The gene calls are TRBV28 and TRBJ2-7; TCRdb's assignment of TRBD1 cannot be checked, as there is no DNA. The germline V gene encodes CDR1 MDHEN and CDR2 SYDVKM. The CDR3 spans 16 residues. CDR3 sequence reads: CASTGGGQGDPYEQYF.

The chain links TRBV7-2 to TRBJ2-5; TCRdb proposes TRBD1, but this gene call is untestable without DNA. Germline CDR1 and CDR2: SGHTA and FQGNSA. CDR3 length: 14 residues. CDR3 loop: CASSPGTGQETQYF.

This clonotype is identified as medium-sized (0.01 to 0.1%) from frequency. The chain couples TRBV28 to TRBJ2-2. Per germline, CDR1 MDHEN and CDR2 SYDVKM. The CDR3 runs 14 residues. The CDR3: CASATRTNTGELFF. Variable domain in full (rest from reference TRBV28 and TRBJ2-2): DVKVTQSSRYLVKRTGEKVFLECVQDMDHENMFWYRQDPGLGLRLIYFSYDVKMKEKGDIPEGYSVSREKKERFSLILESASTNQTSMYLCASATRTNTGELFFGEGSRLTVL.

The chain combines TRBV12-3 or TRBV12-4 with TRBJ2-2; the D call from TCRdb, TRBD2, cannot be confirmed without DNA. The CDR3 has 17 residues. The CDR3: CASSLGLAGGLAGELFF.

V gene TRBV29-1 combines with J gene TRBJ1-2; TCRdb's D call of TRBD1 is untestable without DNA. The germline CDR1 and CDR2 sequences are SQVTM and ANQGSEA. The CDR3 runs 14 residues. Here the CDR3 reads CSVEGQEANYGYTF. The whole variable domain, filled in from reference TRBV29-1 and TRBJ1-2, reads SAVISQKPSRDICQRGTSLTIQCQVDSQVTMMFWYRQQPGQSLTLIATANQGSEATYESGFVIDKFPISRPNLTFSTLTVSNMSPEDSSIYLCSVEGQEANYGYTFGSGTRLTVV.

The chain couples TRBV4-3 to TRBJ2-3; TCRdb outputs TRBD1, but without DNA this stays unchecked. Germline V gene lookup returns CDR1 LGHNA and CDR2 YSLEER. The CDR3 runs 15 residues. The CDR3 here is CATRGGRGGIDTQYF.

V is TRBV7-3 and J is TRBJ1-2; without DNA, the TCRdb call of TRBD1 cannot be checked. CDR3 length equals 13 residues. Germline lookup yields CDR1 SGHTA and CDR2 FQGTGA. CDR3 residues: CASSLDRGYGYTF.

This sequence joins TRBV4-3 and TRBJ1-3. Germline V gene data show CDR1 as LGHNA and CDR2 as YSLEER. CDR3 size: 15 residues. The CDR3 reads CASSLSRGSGNTIYF.

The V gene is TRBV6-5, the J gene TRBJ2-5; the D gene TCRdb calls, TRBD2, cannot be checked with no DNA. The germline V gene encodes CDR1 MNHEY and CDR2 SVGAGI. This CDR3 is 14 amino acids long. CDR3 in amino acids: CAIGDPAGGETQYF.

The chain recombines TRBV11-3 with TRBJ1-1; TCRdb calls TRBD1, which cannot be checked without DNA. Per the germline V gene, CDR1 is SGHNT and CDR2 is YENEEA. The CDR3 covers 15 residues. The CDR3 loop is CASSFPRTGNTEAFF.

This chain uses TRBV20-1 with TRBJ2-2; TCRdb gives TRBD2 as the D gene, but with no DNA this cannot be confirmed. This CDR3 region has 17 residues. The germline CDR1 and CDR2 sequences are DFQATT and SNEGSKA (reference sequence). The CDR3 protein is CSARDRGGGPNTGELFF.

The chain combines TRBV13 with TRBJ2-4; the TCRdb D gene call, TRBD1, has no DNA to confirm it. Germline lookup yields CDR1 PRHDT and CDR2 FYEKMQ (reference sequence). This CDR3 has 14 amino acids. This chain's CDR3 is CASSRRTGEDIQYF.

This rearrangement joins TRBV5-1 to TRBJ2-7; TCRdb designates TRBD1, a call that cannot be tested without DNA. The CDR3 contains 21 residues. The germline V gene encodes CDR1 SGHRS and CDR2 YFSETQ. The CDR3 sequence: CASSLVPRILARDRGIYEQYF.

The CDR3 protein is CASSLGGPYGYTF. The chain joins TRBV5-1 to TRBJ1-2; TCRdb indicates TRBD1, and absent DNA this call remains unverified. Germline CDR1 reads SGHRS; CDR2 reads YFSETQ. This CDR3 is 13 amino acids long.

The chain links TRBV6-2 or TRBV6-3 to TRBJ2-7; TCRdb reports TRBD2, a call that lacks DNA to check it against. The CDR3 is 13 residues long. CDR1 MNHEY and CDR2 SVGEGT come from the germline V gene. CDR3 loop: CASSIRLANEQYF.

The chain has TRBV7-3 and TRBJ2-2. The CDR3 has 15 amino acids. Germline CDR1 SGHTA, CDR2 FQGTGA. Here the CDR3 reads CASSPSVGNTGELFF.

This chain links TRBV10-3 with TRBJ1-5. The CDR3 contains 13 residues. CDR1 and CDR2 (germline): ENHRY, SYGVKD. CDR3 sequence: CAISDGEAQPQHF.

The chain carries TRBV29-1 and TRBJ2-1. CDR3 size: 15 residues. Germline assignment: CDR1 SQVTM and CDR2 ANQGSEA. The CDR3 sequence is CSVEYEDTTYNEQFF.

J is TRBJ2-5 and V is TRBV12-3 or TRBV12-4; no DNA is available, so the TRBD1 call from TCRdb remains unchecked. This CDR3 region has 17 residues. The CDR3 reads CASSLRQGARVGETQYF.

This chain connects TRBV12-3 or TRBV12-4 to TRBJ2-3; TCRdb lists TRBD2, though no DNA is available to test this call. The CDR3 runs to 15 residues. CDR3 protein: CASRTSGGAADTQYF.

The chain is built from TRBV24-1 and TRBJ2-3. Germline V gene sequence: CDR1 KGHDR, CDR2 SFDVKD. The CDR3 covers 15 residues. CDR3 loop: CATSAKTSRVDTQYF.